This T cell receptor beta chain was recorded in a study of cytomegalovirus exposure and HLA in healthy donors (TCRdb year 2017). Turning to the overall study: An earlier analysis of some 500 of the donors reported 250 to 350 Gb of sequence data and 120 million or so unique TCR beta sequences from 190 million or so T cells. The study aimed to test whether signatures of past pathogen exposure could be identified by cataloging public T cell receptors. Donor age, sex, ethnicity and CMV serostatus were compiled together with the repertoire data. All discovery cohort repertoires had been generated using a single sequencing platform. A later analysis re-analyzed previously published TCR beta repertoires from 600 to 850 donors and added high-resolution HLA genotyping to study TCR occurrence patterns. Rather than drawing on any new phenotypic data, the later analysis identified candidate immune exposures from TCR beta sequences and the way those sequences occurred across donors. On average, over 200,000 unique TCR beta nucleotide sequences were sequenced per donor among 300 to 500 genotyped donors of the cohort, with roughly 18% of those sequences being non-productive. About five DR-DQ haplotypes were handled as single units for association and clustering because linkage in the cohort was strong. Class I and class II HLA loci were covered by the typing at four-digit resolution. Using immunosequencing, the study profiled T cell repertoires from around 670 subjects and related those repertoires to cytomegalovirus serostatus. Of the 398 genotyped donors, 65% to 90% fell in the genetic ancestry cluster associated with self-reported Caucasian donors. Genome-wide SNP genotypes for about three fifths of the roughly 700 donors were used in a later genetic analysis, which treated that subset as a discovery cohort. The number of donors typed differed by locus, with about 620-630 for A, B, C, DRB1 and DQB1, 522 for DQA1, some 570 for DPA1, and around 450 for DPB1. To predict cytomegalovirus infection status, the study brought together high-throughput TCR immunosequencing, statistical association of individual TCRs with disease status, and machine learning. A separate validation cohort of over 95 different subjects was used in addition to the roughly 670-subject first cohort. An earlier analysis of 500 to 650 of the donors applied high-throughput TCR beta sequencing to assess whether each TCR beta V gene segment acted as functional or pseudogenic. An early release covering 550 to 650 HLA-typed donors comprised 250 to 350 gigabases of sequencing data and tens of millions of unique TCR sequences. Paper-wide results and their limitations: A total of 150 to 200 TCR beta chains were listed by the study as associated with cytomegalovirus. Most CMV-associated TCR beta chains appeared to be HLA-restricted in a later analysis, and the HLA associations seemed to be driven largely by CMV exposure. The classifier was reported to diagnose cytomegalovirus status with high specificity and sensitivity in both the original and validation cohorts. Over 15 rarely observed V segments, including chromosome 9 orphons, were excluded from the earlier analysis of approximately 500 of the donors because counts were too low. A group of highly shared sequence variants was considered likely to be a technical artifact of the sequencing pipeline. Correlated functional status among segregating V segments might reflect linkage disequilibrium, but an unknown experimental factor could not be ruled out. Only TCR beta chains were sequenced in this cohort, and the absence of alpha or paired-chain data limited detectable features. V-gene and J-gene trimming of TCR beta chains was associated with a missense DCLRE1C variant in a later genetic analysis, and the association was replicated in an independent cohort. The authors suggested that the approach could potentially be generalized to other disease states and immunological phenotypes. The presence/absence analyses assumed that sequencing depth was roughly uniform across donors, and that assumption may not be true. A later analysis reported that several top co-occurrence clusters appeared linked to parvovirus B19, influenza, CMV and Epstein-Barr virus. For the cohort, immune exposure information was limited to CMV serostatus. Specific HLA alleles were associated with 15,000 to 20,000 TCR beta sequences at a false discovery rate of 0.05 in a later analysis. According to a later analysis, TCR association rates differed among HLA loci, with DRB1 alleles showing the most associated TCRs and HLA-C alleles showing the fewest. In a later genetic analysis, fewer N-insertions in productive TCRs were reported among donors in an Asian-associated ancestry cluster than the 666-donor mean. Because HLA typing was unavailable for some donors at each locus, only the typed subset was used in association tests. In vitro tests confirmed that a few of the cytomegalovirus-associated TCR beta chains recognize cytomegalovirus antigens. A further reported finding was that TCR beta sequences accurately predicted the HLA-A and HLA-B alleles for most subjects in the first cohort. In a later analysis, HLA-associated TCR beta chains showed more clonal expansion and lower generation probabilities than non-associated chains that were equally common. Across donors, most TCR sequences were observed very rarely, whereas some public TCRs were present in many individuals. Strong co-occurrence of HLA alleles, especially DR and DQ, made assigning TCR associations to individual alleles difficult. Broadly in line with IMGT annotations, most TCR beta V segments showed up in productive rearrangements about 90% or about 30% of the time in an earlier analysis of several hundred of the donors. The 87-base-pair reads could not distinguish some IMGT-functional V segments, including TRBV6-2 and TRBV6-3, so those segments were excluded.

Points on this clone: No cognate antigen has been identified for it. No base quality information exists; no much larger clone differs at one position.

Libraries were prepared through the immunoSEQ multiplex PCR assay. The multiplex PCR relied on a mix of 60 forward primers for TCR Vbeta segments and 13 reverse primers for TCR Jbeta segments. The CDR3 region of rearranged TCR beta genes was amplified from genomic DNA by a multiplex PCR assay. Amplified TCR beta libraries were sequenced as 87-base-pair reads on the Illumina HiSeq System. As for how the authors treated the data: A later analysis counted some 80 million unique TCR beta chains across the 666 repertoires, and around 9.9 million of these chains were shared by at least two donors. Raw reads were error-corrected and collapsed into unique sequences with a nearest-neighbor algorithm that merged closely related sequences to remove PCR and sequencing errors. CDR3 sequences were aligned to IMGT reference sequences to assign V, D and J gene segments. Each retained sequence needed at least a six-nucleotide match to both a V gene segment and a J gene segment. A rearrangement counted as productive if the CDR3 had no stop codons and remained in frame with V and J, and every other rearrangement counted as non-productive. Following IMGT convention, CDR3 was defined as the stretch from the second conserved V-encoded cysteine up to the conserved J-encoded phenylalanine. The earlier analysis of roughly 590 of the donors excluded sequences that lacked an unambiguous match to a single V gene segment. An earlier analysis of fewer than 750 of the donors called V segments functional above 56.7% productive rearrangements and segregating when the between-donor standard deviation exceeded 5%. A statistical classification framework was built for diagnosing cytomegalovirus status from the catalog of TCR beta chain sequences. In a later analysis, TCR nucleotide sequences were compared against IMGT/GENE-DB human TR gene sequences so that V and J genes could be assigned. In a later analysis, CDR3 sequences and most-parsimonious VDJ recombination scenarios were assigned using the TCRdist pipeline. In a later analysis, each TCR beta chain was defined by its CDR3 amino acid sequence together with its V-gene family, and reads lacking a unique V-gene family were excluded. In a later analysis, 450 to 600 highly shared, low-generation-probability nucleotide sequences were removed to address suspected cross-contamination and a sequencing artifact. A later analysis calculated a clonal expansion index for each public chain from normalized within-repertoire ranks of inferred template counts. Generation probabilities in a later analysis came from a VDJ recombination model fitted to out-of-frame rearrangements, and those results were checked against IGoR. Hypergeometric tests were used in a later analysis to score TCR-TCR, TCR-HLA and TCR-CMV co-occurrence, with a repertoire-size bias correction applied to the TCR pairs. In a later analysis, false discovery rates were estimated by permuting HLA or CMV assignments 20 times. In a later analysis, co-occurring TCRs were grouped with DBSCAN, and TCRdist sequence similarity was added when clustering was performed within HLA-allele-positive subsets. Repertoires with fewer than 30,000 or more than 120,000 public chains, plus five repertoires with anomalous nucleotide sharing, were excluded from co-occurrence clustering. TCRdb mirrors the immuneACCESS table, restricted to in-frame sequences. Some clones are absent from its copies; in checked studies, under half trace to an unresolved V gene, and the reason for the others is unknown. V and J calls and clone size are given by that table; D and trimming were obtained from the DNA. The sample table holds about 160,000 clones, of which approximately 80% were seen once. Clones ranked in the top ten supply around 9.1% of the sample.

The cohort comprised 710 or so healthy bone marrow donors. At the time of sampling, every cohort member was nominally healthy, though immune exposures that went unrecorded were likely present. The donor was CMV seropositive and belonged to the group of some 290 seropositive cohort members. A peripheral blood sample was provided by each donor, and peripheral blood mononuclear cells were used for TCR beta sequencing. Genomic DNA extraction from the blood cell samples was performed with the Qiagen DNeasy Blood Extraction Kit. The CDR3 runs 18 residues from the cysteine to the phenylalanine. Only CDR3 DNA is held: 54 bases, read in frame from base 1. V is trimmed back by 4 bases and J by 9 bases, and the junction contains 21 bases that no gene match accounts for. CDR1 and CDR2 are drawn from the germline V gene: MDHEN, SYDVKM.

The sample taken for sequencing was PBMCs. The TCR sequence derives from a male donor in good health and CMV-seropositive. The V and J segments used are TRBV28 and TRBJ2-4, with TRBD2 identical over 7 junction bases. CDR3 protein: CASSSPGRGGVFSGIQYF. The DNA sequence reads TGTGCCAGCAGTTCCCCGGGGAGGGGCGGAGTATTTTCGGGCATTCAGTACTTC.